This T cell receptor (beta chain) was identified in a study of OX40 agonist ivuxolimab in advanced cancers. Study in general: Patients in the trial were receiving intravenous ivuxolimab every 2 weeks, at doses of 0.01 to 10 mg/kg. Three patients got partial responses; one had hepatocellular carcinoma and two had cutaneous melanoma.

The protocol was immunoSEQ multiplex PCR, while the TCRdb copy is restricted to in-frame clones and leaves out a portion. This sample carries about 82,000 clones, less than 85% of them seen once, and the ten largest clones take around 0.88%. The CDR3 consists of 13 residues. The germline CDR1 and CDR2 sequences are SGHAT and FQNNGV. V lost 3 bases and J lost 6; bases outside the gene matches: 2. The sample consisted of CD4+ or CD8+ T cells sorted from blood, taken in a trial of the OX40 agonist ivuxolimab. The TCR sequence derives from an adult with an advanced solid tumor such as melanoma, head and neck, liver or kidney cancer. V and J are TRBV11-2 and TRBJ1-5; TRBD1 agrees at 7 bases. The CDR3 loop is CASSFDRAQPQHF. As DNA, the CDR3 is TGTGCCAGCAGCTTCGACAGGGCTCAGCCCCAGCATTTT.